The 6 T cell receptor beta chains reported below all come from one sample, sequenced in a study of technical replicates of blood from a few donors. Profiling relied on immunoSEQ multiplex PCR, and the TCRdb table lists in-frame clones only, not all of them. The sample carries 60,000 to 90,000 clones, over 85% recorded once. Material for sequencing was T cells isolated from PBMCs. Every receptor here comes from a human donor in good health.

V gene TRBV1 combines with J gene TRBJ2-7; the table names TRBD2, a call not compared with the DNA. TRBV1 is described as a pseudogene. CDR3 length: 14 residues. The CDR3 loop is CTSSHPLTSGEQYF. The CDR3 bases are TGCACCAGCAGCCACCCCCTGACTAGCGGCGAGCAGTACTTC.

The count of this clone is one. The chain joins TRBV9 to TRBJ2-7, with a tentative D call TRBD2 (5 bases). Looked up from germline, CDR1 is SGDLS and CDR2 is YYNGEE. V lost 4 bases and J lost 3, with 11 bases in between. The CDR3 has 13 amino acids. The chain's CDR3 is CASSSGLGYEQYF. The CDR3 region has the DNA TGTGCCAGCAGCTCAGGACTGGGCTACGAGCAGTACTTC.

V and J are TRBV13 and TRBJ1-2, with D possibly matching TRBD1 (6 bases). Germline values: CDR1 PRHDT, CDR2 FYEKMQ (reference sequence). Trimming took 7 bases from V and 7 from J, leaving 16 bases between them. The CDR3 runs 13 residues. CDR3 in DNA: TGTGCCAGCATAGGGGGTGGTTCAGTTGGCTACACCTTC. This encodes CASIGGGSVGYTF.

The CDR3 reads CASQGQLVTEAFF. Written as DNA, the CDR3 is TGTGCCAGCCAAGGACAGTTGGTCACTGAAGCTTTCTTT. The chain has TRBV2 and TRBJ1-1; D possibly corresponds to TRBD1 (6 bases). The CDR3 totals 13 residues. With 8 bases removed from V and 4 bases from J, the gap between germline ends came to 14 bases. Germline CDR1 reads SNHLY; CDR2 reads FYNNEI.

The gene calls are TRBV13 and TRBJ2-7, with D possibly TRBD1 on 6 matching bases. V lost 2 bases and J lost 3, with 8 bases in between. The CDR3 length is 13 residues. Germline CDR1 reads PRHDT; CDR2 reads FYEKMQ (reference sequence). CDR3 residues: CASSLPTGYEQYF. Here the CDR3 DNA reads TGTGCCAGCAGCTTACCGACAGGCTACGAGCAGTACTTC.

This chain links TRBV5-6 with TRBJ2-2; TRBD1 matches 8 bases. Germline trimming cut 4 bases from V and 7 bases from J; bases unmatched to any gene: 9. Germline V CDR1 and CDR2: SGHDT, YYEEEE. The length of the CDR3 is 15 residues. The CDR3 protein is CASSKTGAVVGELFF. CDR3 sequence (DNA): TGTGCCAGCAGCAAGACAGGGGCGGTGGTCGGGGAGCTGTTTTTT.